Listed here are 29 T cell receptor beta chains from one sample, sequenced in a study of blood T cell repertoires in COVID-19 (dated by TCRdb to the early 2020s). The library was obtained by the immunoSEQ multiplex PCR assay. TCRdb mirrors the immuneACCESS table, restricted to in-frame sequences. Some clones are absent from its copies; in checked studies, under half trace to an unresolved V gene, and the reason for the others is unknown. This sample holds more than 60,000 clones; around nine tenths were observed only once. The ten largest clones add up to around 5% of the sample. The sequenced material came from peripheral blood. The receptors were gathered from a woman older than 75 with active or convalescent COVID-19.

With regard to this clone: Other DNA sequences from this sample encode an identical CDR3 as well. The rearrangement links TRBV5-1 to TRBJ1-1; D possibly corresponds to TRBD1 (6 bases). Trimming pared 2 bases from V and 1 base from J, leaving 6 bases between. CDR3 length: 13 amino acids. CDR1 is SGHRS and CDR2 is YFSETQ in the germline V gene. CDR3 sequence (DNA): TGCGCCAGCAGCTTAGGGGGGAACACTGAAGCTTTCTTT. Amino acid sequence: CASSLGGNTEAFF.

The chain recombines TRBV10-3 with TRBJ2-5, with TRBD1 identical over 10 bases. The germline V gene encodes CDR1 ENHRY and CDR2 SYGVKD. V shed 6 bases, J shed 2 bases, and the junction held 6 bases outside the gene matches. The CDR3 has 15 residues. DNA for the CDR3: TGTGCCATCAGACGGACAGGGGGAGATCAAGAGACCCAGTACTTC. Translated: CAIRRTGGDQETQYF.

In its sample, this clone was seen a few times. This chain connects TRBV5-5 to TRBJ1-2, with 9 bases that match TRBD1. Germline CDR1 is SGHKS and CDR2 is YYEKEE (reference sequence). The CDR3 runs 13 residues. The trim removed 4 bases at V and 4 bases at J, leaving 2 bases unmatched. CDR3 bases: TGTGCCAGCAGCGGGACAGGGCTCTATGGCTACACCTTC. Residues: CASSGTGLYGYTF.

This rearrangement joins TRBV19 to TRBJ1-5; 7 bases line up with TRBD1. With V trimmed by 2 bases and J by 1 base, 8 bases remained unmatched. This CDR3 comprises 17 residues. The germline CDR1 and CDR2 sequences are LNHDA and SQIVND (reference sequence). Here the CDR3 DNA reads TGTGCCAGTAGTATATCTACAGGGGCACAGAGCAATCAGCCCCAGCATTTT. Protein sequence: CASSISTGAQSNQPQHF.

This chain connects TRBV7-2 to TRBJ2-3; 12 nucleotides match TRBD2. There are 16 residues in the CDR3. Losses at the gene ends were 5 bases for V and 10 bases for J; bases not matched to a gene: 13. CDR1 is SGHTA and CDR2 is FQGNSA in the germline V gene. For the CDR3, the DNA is TGTGCCAGCAGCCCAAGAACTAGCGGGAGGACTAGAGCGCAGTATTTT. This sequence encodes CASSPRTSGRTRAQYF.

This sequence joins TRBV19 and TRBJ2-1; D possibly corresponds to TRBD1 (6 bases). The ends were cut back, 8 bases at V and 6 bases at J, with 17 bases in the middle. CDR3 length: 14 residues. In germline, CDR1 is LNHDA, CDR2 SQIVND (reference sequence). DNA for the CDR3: TGTGCCAGTCCTAGAGGGGGATCGGGCAATGAGCAGTTCTTC. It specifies CASPRGGSGNEQFF.

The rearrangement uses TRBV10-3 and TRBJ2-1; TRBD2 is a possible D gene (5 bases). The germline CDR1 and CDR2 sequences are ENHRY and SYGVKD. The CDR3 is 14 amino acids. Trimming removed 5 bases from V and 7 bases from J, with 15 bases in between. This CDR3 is CAISPKGDRNEQFF. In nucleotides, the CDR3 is TGTGCCATCAGTCCAAAGGGAGATCGGAATGAGCAGTTCTTC.

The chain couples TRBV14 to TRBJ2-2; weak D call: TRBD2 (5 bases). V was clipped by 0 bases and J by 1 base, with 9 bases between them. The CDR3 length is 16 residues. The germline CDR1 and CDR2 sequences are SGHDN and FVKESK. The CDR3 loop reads CASSQERVWNTGELFF. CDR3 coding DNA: TGTGCCAGCAGCCAAGAGAGGGTTTGGAACACCGGGGAGCTGTTTTTT.

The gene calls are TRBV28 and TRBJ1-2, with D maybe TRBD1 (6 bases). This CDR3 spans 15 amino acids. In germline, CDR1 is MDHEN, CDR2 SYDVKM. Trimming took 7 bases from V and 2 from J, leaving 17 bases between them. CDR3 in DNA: TGTGCCAGCATCCGTTCGGGGGGCCGGAACTATGGCTACACCTTC. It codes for CASIRSGGRNYGYTF.

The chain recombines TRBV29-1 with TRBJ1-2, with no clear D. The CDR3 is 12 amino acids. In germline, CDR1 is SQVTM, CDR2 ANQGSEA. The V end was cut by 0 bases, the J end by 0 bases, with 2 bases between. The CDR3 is CSVEDTNYGYTF. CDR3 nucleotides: TGCAGCGTTGAAGACACTAACTATGGCTACACCTTC. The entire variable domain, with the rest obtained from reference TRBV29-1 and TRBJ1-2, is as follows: SAVISQKPSRDICQRGTSLTIQCQVDSQVTMMFWYRQQPGQSLTLIATANQGSEATYESGFVIDKFPISRPNLTFSTLTVSNMSPEDSSIYLCSVEDTNYGYTFGSGTRLTVV.

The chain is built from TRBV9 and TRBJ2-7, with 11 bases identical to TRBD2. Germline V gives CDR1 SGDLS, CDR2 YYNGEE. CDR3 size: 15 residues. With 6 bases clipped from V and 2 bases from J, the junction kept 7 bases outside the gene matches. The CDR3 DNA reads TGTGCCAGCACCAGTGGTAGCGGGAGGGCCTACGAGCAGTACTTC. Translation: CASTSGSGRAYEQYF.

The CDR3 loop reads CASSPTGGMGANVLTF. CDR3 nucleotides: TGTGCCAGCAGCCCGACAGGGGGAATGGGGGCCAACGTCCTGACTTTC. This chain joins TRBV7-8 and TRBJ2-6, with 9 bases fitting TRBD1. V dropped 5 bases and J dropped 4; count of bases not matched to a gene: 6. Germline V gene sequence: CDR1 SGHVS, CDR2 FQNEAQ. The CDR3 is 16 residues long.

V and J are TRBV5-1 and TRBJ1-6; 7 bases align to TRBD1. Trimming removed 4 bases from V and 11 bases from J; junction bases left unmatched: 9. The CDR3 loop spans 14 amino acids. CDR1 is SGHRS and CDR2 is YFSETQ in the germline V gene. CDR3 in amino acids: CASSLGTDVTPLHF. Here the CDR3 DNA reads TGCGCCAGCAGCCTCGGGACAGACGTTACACCCCTCCACTTT. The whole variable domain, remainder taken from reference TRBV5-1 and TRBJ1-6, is KAGVTQTPRYLIKTRGQQVTLSCSPISGHRSVSWYQQTPGQGLQFLFEYFSETQRNKGNFPGRFSGRQFSNSRSEMNVSTLELGDSALYLCASSLGTDVTPLHFGNGTRLTVT.

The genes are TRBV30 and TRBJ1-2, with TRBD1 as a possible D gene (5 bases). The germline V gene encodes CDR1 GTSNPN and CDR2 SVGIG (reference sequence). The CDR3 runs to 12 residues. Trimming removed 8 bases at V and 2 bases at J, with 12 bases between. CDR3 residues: CARAGGNYGYTF. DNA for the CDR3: TGTGCCCGGGCCGGGGGAAACTATGGCTACACCTTC.

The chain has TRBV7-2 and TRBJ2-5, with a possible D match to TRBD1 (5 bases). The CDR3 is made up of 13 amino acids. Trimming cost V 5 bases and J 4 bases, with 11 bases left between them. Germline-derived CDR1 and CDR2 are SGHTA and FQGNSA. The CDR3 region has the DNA TGTGCCAGCAGCCCGTACAGGTTAGAGACCCAGTACTTC. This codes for CASSPYRLETQYF.

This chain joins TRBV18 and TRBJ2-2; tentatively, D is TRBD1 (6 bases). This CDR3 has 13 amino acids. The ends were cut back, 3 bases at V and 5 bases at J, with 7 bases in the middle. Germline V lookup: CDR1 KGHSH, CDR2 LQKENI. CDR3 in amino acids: CASSPQGTGELFF. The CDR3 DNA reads TGTGCCAGCTCACCTCAGGGGACCGGGGAGCTGTTTTTT.

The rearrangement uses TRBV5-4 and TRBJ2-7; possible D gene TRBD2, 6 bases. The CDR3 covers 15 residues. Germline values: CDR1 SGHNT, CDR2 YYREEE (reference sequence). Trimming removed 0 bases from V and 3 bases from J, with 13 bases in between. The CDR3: CASSLGAGPLYEQYF. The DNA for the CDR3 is TGTGCCAGCAGCTTGGGGGCGGGGCCCCTCTACGAGCAGTACTTC.

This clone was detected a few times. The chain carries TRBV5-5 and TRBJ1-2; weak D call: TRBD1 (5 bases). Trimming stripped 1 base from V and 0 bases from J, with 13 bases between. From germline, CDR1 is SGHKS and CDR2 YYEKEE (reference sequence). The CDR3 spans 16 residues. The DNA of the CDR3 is TGTGCCAGCAGCTTGCTGGGGGGGACTACTAACTATGGCTACACCTTC. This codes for CASSLLGGTTNYGYTF.

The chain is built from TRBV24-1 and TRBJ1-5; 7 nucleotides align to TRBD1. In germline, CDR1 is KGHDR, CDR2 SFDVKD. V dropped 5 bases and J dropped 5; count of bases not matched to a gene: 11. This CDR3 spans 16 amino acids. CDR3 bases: TGTGCCACCAGTGCCGCAACAGGGGTTGGGGATCAGCCCCAGCATTTT. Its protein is CATSAATGVGDQPQHF.

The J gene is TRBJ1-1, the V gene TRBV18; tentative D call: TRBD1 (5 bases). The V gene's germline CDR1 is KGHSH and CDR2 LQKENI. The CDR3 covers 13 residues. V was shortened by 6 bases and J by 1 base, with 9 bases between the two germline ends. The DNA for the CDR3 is TGTGCCAGCTCCTGGGGGGGGAACACTGAAGCTTTCTTT. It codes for CASSWGGNTEAFF. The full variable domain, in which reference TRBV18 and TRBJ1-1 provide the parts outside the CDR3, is NAGVMQNPRHLVRRRGQEARLRCSPMKGHSHVYWYRQLPEEGLKFMVYLQKENIIDESGMPKERFSAEFPKEGPSILRIQQVVRGDSAAYFCASSWGGNTEAFFGQGTRLTVV.

CDR3 sequence: CAPRWYYEQYF. CDR3 bases: TGTGCCCCACGGTGGTACTACGAGCAGTACTTC. The chain has TRBV7-5 and TRBJ2-7; the table gives TRBD2 as D, unverified against the DNA. TRBV7-5 is recorded as a pseudogene. The CDR3 loop spans 11 amino acids.

The CDR3 region has the DNA TGTGCCAGCAGCCAAGGCTGGGGAGGGTCACCCCTCCACTTT. Protein product: CASSQGWGGSPLHF. The chain uses TRBV3-1 (or the pseudogene TRBV3-2) and TRBJ1-6; D gene uncertain. The CDR3 is 14 residues long. The V end was cut by 1 base, the J end by 10 bases, with 11 bases between. Germline CDR1 reads LGHDT; CDR2 reads YNNKEL (reference sequence).

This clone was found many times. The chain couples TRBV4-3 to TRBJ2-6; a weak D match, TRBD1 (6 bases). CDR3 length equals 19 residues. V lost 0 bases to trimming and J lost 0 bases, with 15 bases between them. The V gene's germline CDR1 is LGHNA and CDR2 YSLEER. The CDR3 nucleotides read TGCGCCAGCAGCCAAGACCATGGACAGTTTTACTCTGGGGCCAACGTCCTGACTTTC. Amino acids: CASSQDHGQFYSGANVLTF.

The chain's CDR3 is CASSSTYRGLRPKAFF. The CDR3 region has the DNA TGTGCCAGCAGCTCCACCTACAGGGGGCTTAGACCGAAAGCTTTCTTT. V gene TRBV7-9 combines with J gene TRBJ1-1; TRBD1 agrees at 9 bases. Trimming removed 4 bases from V and 9 bases from J; junction bases left unmatched: 15. From germline, CDR1 is SEHNR and CDR2 FQNEAQ (reference sequence). The CDR3 spans 16 residues. The full variable domain, its missing parts supplied by reference TRBV7-9 and TRBJ1-1, is DTGVSQNPRHKITKRGQNVTFRCDPISEHNRLYWYRQTLGQGPEFLTYFQNEAQLEKSRLLSDRFSAERPKGSFSTLEIQRTEQGDSAMYLCASSSTYRGLRPKAFFGQGTRLTVV.

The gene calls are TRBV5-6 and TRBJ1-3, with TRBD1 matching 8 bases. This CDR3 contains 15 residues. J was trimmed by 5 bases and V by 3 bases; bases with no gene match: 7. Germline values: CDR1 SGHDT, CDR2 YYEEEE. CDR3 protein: CASSSDRDERNTIYF. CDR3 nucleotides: TGTGCCAGCAGCTCGGACAGGGATGAACGAAACACCATATATTTT.

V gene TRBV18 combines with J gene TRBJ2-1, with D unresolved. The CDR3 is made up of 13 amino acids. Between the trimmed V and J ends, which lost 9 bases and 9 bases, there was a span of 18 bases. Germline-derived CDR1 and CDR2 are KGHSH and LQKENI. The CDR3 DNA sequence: TGTGCCAGTTCATACGCTCTAGAGACTGAGCAGTTCTTC. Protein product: CASSYALETEQFF.

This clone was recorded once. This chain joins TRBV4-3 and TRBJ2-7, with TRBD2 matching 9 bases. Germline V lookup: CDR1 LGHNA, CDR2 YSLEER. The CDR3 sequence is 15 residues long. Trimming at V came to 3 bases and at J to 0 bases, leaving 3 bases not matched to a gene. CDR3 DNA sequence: TGCGCCAGCAGCCACCGAGCGGGGGGCTCCTACGAGCAGTACTTC. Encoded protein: CASSHRAGGSYEQYF.

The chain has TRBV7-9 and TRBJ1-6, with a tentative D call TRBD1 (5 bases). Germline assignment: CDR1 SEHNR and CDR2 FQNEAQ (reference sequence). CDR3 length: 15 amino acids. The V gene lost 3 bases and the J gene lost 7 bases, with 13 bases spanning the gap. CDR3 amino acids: CASSLGQVDNSPLHF. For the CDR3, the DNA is TGTGCCAGCAGCTTGGGGCAGGTCGACAATTCACCCCTCCACTTT.

CDR3 region: CASSPRGGQNIQYF. The CDR3 DNA is TGCGCCAGCAGCCCCCGGGGAGGCCAAAACATTCAGTACTTC. The chain uses TRBV5-1 and TRBJ2-4, with D perhaps matching TRBD2 (6 bases). The CDR3 sequence is 14 residues long. Between the trimmed V and J ends, which lost 4 bases and 5 bases, there was a span of 13 bases. Germline CDR1 reads SGHRS; CDR2 reads YFSETQ.